This is a list of T cell receptor beta chains from one sample in a study of shared clonotypes between healthy human individuals. The data were produced by immunoSEQ multiplex PCR, yet TCRdb's version contains in-frame clones alone and is incomplete. The sample holds 950,000 to 1,100,000 clones, approximately 70% seen once. Material: memory CD4+ T cells sorted from blood. Receptors were obtained from a man between 18 and 29 years old in good health. Both conserved end residues are part of each CDR3. The D gene is left open where the match is weak. Size tells how often a clone was seen (once, few, many) or the class of an expanded clone, and some rows leave it out.

j_gene: TRBJ1-2; v_gene: TRBV10-1; d_gene: NA; abundance: NA; CDR3aa: CASSENRNYGYTF; CDR3nt: TGCGCCAGCAGTGAGAATAGGAACTATGGCTACACCTTC
j_gene: TRBJ2-7; v_gene: TRBV5-1; d_gene: NA; abundance: many; CDR3aa: CASSPGRLFSYEQYF; CDR3nt: TGCGCCAGCAGCCCGGGACGGCTGTTTAGCTACGAGCAGTACTTC
j_gene: TRBJ1-2; v_gene: TRBV27; d_gene: NA; abundance: NA; CDR3aa: CASRSAGSYGYTF; CDR3nt: TGTGCCAGCAGGTCTGCAGGGTCCTATGGCTACACCTTC
j_gene: TRBJ2-1; v_gene: TRBV5-4; d_gene: TRBD2; abundance: NA; CDR3aa: CASSLWGGGHNEQFF; CDR3nt: TGTGCCAGCAGCTTGTGGGGCGGGGGACACAATGAGCAGTTCTTC
j_gene: TRBJ2-7; v_gene: TRBV4-2; d_gene: TRBD2; abundance: NA; CDR3aa: CASSQDWGGYEQYF; CDR3nt: TGTGCCAGCAGCCAAGATTGGGGGGGCTACGAGCAGTACTTC
j_gene: TRBJ2-7; v_gene: TRBV21-1; d_gene: NA; abundance: few; CDR3aa: CASSNPTETVYEQYF; CDR3nt: TGTGCCAGCAGCAATCCGACAGAAACGGTCTACGAGCAGTACTTC
j_gene: TRBJ1-1; v_gene: TRBV2; d_gene: NA; abundance: few; CDR3aa: CASSPQQGKNTEAFF; CDR3nt: TGTGCCAGCAGTCCTCAACAAGGGAAGAACACTGAAGCTTTCTTT
j_gene: TRBJ2-5; v_gene: TRBV7-9; d_gene: NA; abundance: NA; CDR3aa: CASRGTKETQYF; CDR3nt: TGTGCCAGCAGAGGGACGAAGGAGACCCAGTACTTC
j_gene: TRBJ2-1; v_gene: TRBV9; d_gene: TRBD1; abundance: NA; CDR3aa: CASSVALRDRGRDEQFF; CDR3nt: TGTGCCAGCAGCGTAGCGTTAAGGGACAGGGGTAGGGATGAGCAGTTCTTC
j_gene: TRBJ2-5; v_gene: TRBV5-4; d_gene: NA; abundance: NA; CDR3aa: CASSQDRGLIETQYF; CDR3nt: TGTGCCAGCAGCCAGGACAGAGGGTTAATCGAGACCCAGTACTTC
j_gene: TRBJ1-1; v_gene: TRBV9; d_gene: NA; abundance: NA; CDR3aa: CASRRSGTPGAEAFF; CDR3nt: TGTGCCAGCAGACGCTCCGGGACACCAGGGGCTGAAGCTTTCTTT
j_gene: TRBJ2-7; v_gene: TRBV6-1; d_gene: TRBD2; abundance: NA; CDR3aa: CASSGTSKYYEQYF; CDR3nt: TGTGCCAGTAGCGGGACTAGTAAGTACTACGAGCAGTACTTC
j_gene: TRBJ2-5; v_gene: TRBV5-1; d_gene: NA; abundance: NA; CDR3aa: CASSPQSAYQETQYF; CDR3nt: TGCGCCAGCAGCCCGCAGTCAGCGTACCAAGAGACCCAGTACTTC
j_gene: TRBJ1-2; v_gene: TRBV2; d_gene: NA; abundance: NA; CDR3aa: CASSARDYGYTF; CDR3nt: TGTGCCAGCAGTGCCAGGGACTATGGCTACACCTTC
j_gene: TRBJ2-4; v_gene: TRBV7-8; d_gene: TRBD1; abundance: NA; CDR3aa: CASGQGANAKNIQYF; CDR3nt: TGTGCCAGCGGACAGGGGGCTAATGCCAAAAACATTCAGTACTTC
j_gene: TRBJ2-1; v_gene: TRBV5-3; d_gene: TRBD2; abundance: many; CDR3aa: CARSRGREGWNEQFF; CDR3nt: TGTGCCAGAAGCCGCGGGCGGGAGGGTTGGAATGAGCAGTTCTTC
j_gene: TRBJ2-3; v_gene: TRBV7-2; d_gene: NA; abundance: NA; CDR3aa: CASSLFLVSTPTSTDTQYF; CDR3nt: TGTGCCAGCAGCTTGTTCCTAGTTTCTACTCCTACTAGCACAGATACGCAGTATTTT
j_gene: TRBJ2-3; v_gene: TRBV19; d_gene: TRBD1; abundance: NA; CDR3aa: CASRGQATQYF; CDR3nt: TGTGCCAGTAGGGGACAGGCAACGCAGTATTTT
j_gene: TRBJ1-2; v_gene: TRBV27; d_gene: NA; abundance: NA; CDR3aa: CASSPSKGNYGYTF; CDR3nt: TGTGCCAGCAGTCCGTCAAAGGGGAACTATGGCTACACCTTC
j_gene: TRBJ2-5; v_gene: TRBV2; d_gene: NA; abundance: once; CDR3aa: CASRARGGGQSETQYF; CDR3nt: TGTGCCAGCAGGGCTCGGGGCGGAGGCCAAAGTGAGACCCAGTACTTC
j_gene: TRBJ2-7; v_gene: TRBV5-1; d_gene: NA; abundance: NA; CDR3aa: CASSWEFSYEQYF; CDR3nt: TGCGCCAGCAGCTGGGAGTTCTCCTACGAGCAGTACTTC
j_gene: TRBJ2-2; v_gene: TRBV10-3; d_gene: NA; abundance: NA; CDR3aa: CAISDAGARGELFF; CDR3nt: TGTGCCATCAGTGATGCCGGGGCCCGAGGAGAGCTGTTTTTT
j_gene: TRBJ2-7; v_gene: TRBV11-2; d_gene: NA; abundance: NA; CDR3aa: CASSFRVPPYEQYF; CDR3nt: TGTGCCAGCAGCTTTCGAGTCCCCCCCTACGAGCAGTACTTC
j_gene: TRBJ1-5; v_gene: TRBV6-1; d_gene: NA; abundance: NA; CDR3aa: CASSDGPGGLGQPQHF; CDR3nt: TGTGCCAGCAGTGACGGCCCCGGGGGTTTGGGTCAGCCCCAGCATTTT
j_gene: TRBJ1-2; v_gene: TRBV18; d_gene: NA; abundance: NA; CDR3aa: CASSPPGHGYTF; CDR3nt: TGTGCCAGCTCACCACCGGGCCATGGCTACACCTTC
j_gene: TRBJ1-2; v_gene: TRBV19; d_gene: NA; abundance: NA; CDR3aa: CASSVGTAHYGYTF; CDR3nt: TGTGCCAGTAGTGTCGGGACGGCCCACTATGGCTACACCTTC
j_gene: TRBJ2-5; v_gene: TRBV5-1; d_gene: TRBD2; abundance: NA; CDR3aa: CASSLSPAGGLETQYF; CDR3nt: TGCGCCAGCAGCTTGTCCCCAGCGGGGGGGTTGGAGACCCAGTACTTC
j_gene: TRBJ2-7; v_gene: TRBV7-8; d_gene: TRBD2; abundance: NA; CDR3aa: CASSATSGAYEQYF; CDR3nt: TGTGCCAGCAGCGCGACTAGCGGGGCCTACGAGCAGTACTTC
j_gene: TRBJ1-6; v_gene: TRBV7-9; d_gene: TRBD1; abundance: NA; CDR3aa: CASSLGGTGASPLHF; CDR3nt: TGTGCCAGCAGCTTAGGCGGGACAGGGGCTTCACCCCTCCACTTT
j_gene: TRBJ2-6; v_gene: TRBV27; d_gene: NA; abundance: few; CDR3aa: CATADRAAGANVLTF; CDR3nt: TGTGCCACCGCCGACAGAGCCGCTGGGGCCAACGTCCTGACTTTC
j_gene: TRBJ2-7; v_gene: TRBV15; d_gene: NA; abundance: NA; CDR3aa: CATSRPGVSLYEQYF; CDR3nt: TGTGCCACCAGCAGACCCGGGGTCTCACTCTACGAGCAGTACTTC
j_gene: TRBJ1-1; v_gene: TRBV7-9; d_gene: NA; abundance: few; CDR3aa: CASSLVGAGNTEAFF; CDR3nt: TGTGCCAGCAGCTTAGTTGGGGCAGGGAACACTGAAGCTTTCTTT
j_gene: TRBJ2-5; v_gene: TRBV7-6; d_gene: TRBD2; abundance: NA; CDR3aa: CASSYGTSGSQETQYF; CDR3nt: TGTGCCAGCAGCTACGGGACTAGCGGGAGCCAAGAGACCCAGTACTTC
j_gene: TRBJ2-7; v_gene: TRBV5-4; d_gene: NA; abundance: NA; CDR3aa: CASSSGQTYEQYF; CDR3nt: TGTGCCAGCAGCTCGGGACAAACCTACGAGCAGTACTTC
j_gene: TRBJ2-7; v_gene: TRBV7-6; d_gene: NA; abundance: NA; CDR3aa: CASSLTPTSYEQYF; CDR3nt: TGTGCCAGCAGCTTAACCCCGACCTCCTACGAGCAGTACTTC
j_gene: TRBJ2-5; v_gene: TRBV10-3; d_gene: TRBD2; abundance: NA; CDR3aa: CAADASGGYQETQYF; CDR3nt: TGTGCCGCCGACGCTAGCGGGGGTTACCAAGAGACCCAGTACTTC
j_gene: TRBJ1-2; v_gene: TRBV5-1; d_gene: NA; abundance: NA; CDR3aa: CASSLAGRDGYTF; CDR3nt: TGCGCCAGCAGCTTGGCCGGGAGAGATGGCTACACCTTC
j_gene: TRBJ2-3; v_gene: TRBV10-3; d_gene: TRBD2; abundance: NA; CDR3aa: CAINLAGGGTDTQYF; CDR3nt: TGTGCCATCAATTTGGCGGGAGGAGGCACAGATACGCAGTATTTT
j_gene: TRBJ2-7; v_gene: TRBV28; d_gene: NA; abundance: NA; CDR3aa: CASTSTYEQYF; CDR3nt: TGTGCCAGCACCAGTACCTACGAGCAGTACTTC
j_gene: TRBJ2-5; v_gene: TRBV15; d_gene: TRBD1; abundance: NA; CDR3aa: CATSRDTTGGETQYF; CDR3nt: TGTGCCACCAGCAGAGACACGACAGGGGGAGAGACCCAGTACTTC
j_gene: TRBJ2-3; v_gene: TRBV2; d_gene: NA; abundance: NA; CDR3aa: CASSEASGRGRQYF; CDR3nt: TGTGCCAGCAGTGAAGCCTCCGGTCGGGGCCGCCAGTATTTT
j_gene: TRBJ1-2; v_gene: TRBV6-1; d_gene: TRBD1; abundance: NA; CDR3aa: CASSEGQSYGYTF; CDR3nt: TGTGCCAGCAGTGAGGGACAGAGCTATGGCTACACCTTC
j_gene: TRBJ2-5; v_gene: TRBV6-5; d_gene: TRBD2; abundance: NA; CDR3aa: CASSYSGTRGEETQYF; CDR3nt: TGTGCCAGCAGTTACTCGGGGACCCGGGGGGAGGAGACCCAGTACTTC
j_gene: TRBJ2-7; v_gene: TRBV28; d_gene: TRBD1; abundance: NA; CDR3aa: CASSPVGTGVSEQYF; CDR3nt: TGTGCCAGTAGTCCTGTCGGGACAGGGGTTAGCGAGCAGTACTTC
j_gene: TRBJ2-6; v_gene: TRBV19; d_gene: NA; abundance: NA; CDR3aa: CASSIRADASGANVLTF; CDR3nt: TGTGCCAGTAGTATTCGGGCAGACGCGTCTGGGGCCAACGTCCTGACTTTC
j_gene: TRBJ1-5; v_gene: TRBV5-8; d_gene: NA; abundance: NA; CDR3aa: CASSLGQVNQPQHF; CDR3nt: TGTGCCAGCAGCTTGGGACAGGTCAATCAGCCCCAGCATTTT